A selection of T cell receptor beta chains follows, all from one sample in a study of identical twins. TCRdb redid the calling of the 5' RACE reads with MiXCR, one entry per CDR3 protein. The sample has approximately 700,000 distinct CDR3 sequences, less than 7% seen once. Sequencing input: naive T cells sorted from blood. These TCRs come from a man younger than 35 in good health. Each CDR3 is given with its conserved first and last residue. Fields, in order: D gene, J gene, V gene, clone size, CDR3 DNA, CDR3 protein. A D gene is named only where the DNA matches it firmly. For some rows the clone size is stated as once, few or many, or as a class when expanded; others skip it.

TRBD2	TRBJ2-1	TRBV30	-	TGTGCCTGGAGTGCCCCGGGACTAGTCGGATCTGAGCAGTTCTTC	CAWSAPGLVGSEQFF
TRBD2	TRBJ2-2	TRBV5-1	-	TGCGCCAGCAGCTTCCAACTAGCGGCGAACACCGGGGAGCTGTTTTTT	CASSFQLAANTGELFF
-	TRBJ2-1	TRBV5-1	many	TGCGCCAGCAGCTTGCAGGAGGGTTTGAGTGAGCAGTTCTTC	CASSLQEGLSEQFF
-	TRBJ2-1	TRBV9	many	TGTGCCAGCAGTACTGAAAGGGAGCAGTTCTTC	CASSTEREQFF
-	TRBJ2-7	TRBV29-1	many	TGCAGCGTTGAAGAGGTGTACGAGCAGTACTTC	CSVEEVYEQYF
-	TRBJ2-5	TRBV5-1	few	TGCGCCAGCAGCTTAAGCACTGGGACTGGTGGGGAGACCCAGTACTTC	CASSLSTGTGGETQYF
-	TRBJ2-4	TRBV20-1	-	TGCAGTGCTAGAGACCTACTACGGGCAGCCAAAAACATTCAGTACTTC	CSARDLLRAAKNIQYF
TRBD2	TRBJ2-1	TRBV9	many	TGTGCCAGCAGCGTAGTAGCGGGAGTAGGGAATGAGCAGTTCTTC	CASSVVAGVGNEQFF
TRBD1	TRBJ2-7	TRBV7-6	-	TGTGCCAGCGACCCCGGGACAGGGGAAGGAGAGCAGTACTTC	CASDPGTGEGEQYF
TRBD1	TRBJ2-7	TRBV4-3	many	TGCGCCAGCAGCCAAGGGGCGGGACAGGGATCCTACGAGCAGTACTTC	CASSQGAGQGSYEQYF
TRBD2	TRBJ2-3	TRBV14	few	TGTGCCAGCAGTTCGGTAGCGGGAGGAATCACAGATACGCAGTATTTT	CASSSVAGGITDTQYF
-	TRBJ1-1	TRBV27	many	TGTGCCAGCAGTTTATCTAATGGGCTGAACACTGAAGCTTTCTTT	CASSLSNGLNTEAFF
-	TRBJ2-7	TRBV5-1	many	TGCGCCAGCAGTTTGGCGGGACAGTCCTACGAGCAGTACTTC	CASSLAGQSYEQYF
TRBD1	TRBJ2-5	TRBV15	-	TGTGCCACCAGCAGACCGGGACAGGGGACTGAAGAGACCCAGTACTTC	CATSRPGQGTEETQYF
-	TRBJ1-1	TRBV5-5	many	TGTGCCAGCAGCTTGGGGGTTGGGAACACTGAAGCTTTCTTT	CASSLGVGNTEAFF
-	TRBJ2-7	TRBV5-8	-	TGTGCCAGCAGCTCCGAGGTTTTCGAGCAGTACTTC	CASSSEVFEQYF
-	TRBJ2-1	TRBV29-1	-	TGCAGCGTTGAGACGCCCTGGAATGAGCAGTTCTTC	CSVETPWNEQFF
-	TRBJ2-1	TRBV5-1	-	TGCGCCAGCAGCTTAGGGCCGGGGGCCTACAATGAGCAGTTCTTC	CASSLGPGAYNEQFF
-	TRBJ1-1	TRBV6-5	few	TGTGCCAGCAGTTACTCTTGGGGGAGGGGGACTGAAGCTTTCTTT	CASSYSWGRGTEAFF
-	TRBJ2-1	TRBV12-3/TRBV12-4	-	TGTGCCAGCAGGCCACGGGGGTCCGGTCTGTCAAATGAGCAGTTCTTC	CASRPRGSGLSNEQFF
TRBD2	TRBJ2-7	TRBV10-3	many	TGTGCCATCGGGCCGGGACTAGCGGGAGGGGAGGTGGGTACCTACGAGCAGTACTTC	CAIGPGLAGGEVGTYEQYF
-	TRBJ2-7	TRBV13	few	TGTGCCAGCAGCTTAGGAAGCACCGCCTACGAGCAGTACTTC	CASSLGSTAYEQYF
-	TRBJ2-1	TRBV3-1	many	TGTGCCAGCAGCGTAAGGGCAGGGTACAATGAGCAGTTCTTC	CASSVRAGYNEQFF
-	TRBJ2-1	TRBV3-1	many	TGTGCCAGCAGCCAAAGGGGAACCTACAATGAGCAGTTCTTC	CASSQRGTYNEQFF
TRBD1	TRBJ2-7	TRBV4-2	few	TGTGCCAGCAGCCAACCGGTGGGGACAGAGTTCTACGAGCAGTACTTC	CASSQPVGTEFYEQYF
-	TRBJ2-7	TRBV7-9	-	TGTGCCAGCAGCTATAGGGACCGCTACGAGCAGTACTTC	CASSYRDRYEQYF
TRBD2	TRBJ2-5	TRBV5-1	-	TGCGCCAGCAGCTTGGTCTTAGCGGGAGGGGAGACCCAGTACTTC	CASSLVLAGGETQYF
-	TRBJ1-2	TRBV5-5	many	TGTGCCAGCTACTATAACCAGTTACAACAAATCTATGGCTACACCTTC	CASYYNQLQQIYGYTF
-	TRBJ2-5	TRBV9	-	TGTGCCAGCAGCGTAGGTCAGGGGCAGGAGACCCAGTACTTC	CASSVGQGQETQYF
TRBD1	TRBJ1-4	TRBV12-3/TRBV12-4	many	TGTGCCAGCAGCCGAGTTTCGACAGGGGGCTATGGGGAAAAACTGTTTTTT	CASSRVSTGGYGEKLFF
-	TRBJ2-3	TRBV7-2	many	TGTGCCAGCAGCTTAGCGCGGCAGCTTGGGGATACGCAGTATTTT	CASSLARQLGDTQYF
-	TRBJ2-1	TRBV12-3/TRBV12-4	few	TGTGCCAGCAGTTTCCCGAAGGGGGGCTACAATGAGCAGTTCTTC	CASSFPKGGYNEQFF
TRBD1	TRBJ2-1	TRBV12-3/TRBV12-4	many	TGTGCCAGTGACAGGGGGCAAATGGACAATGAGCAGTTCTTC	CASDRGQMDNEQFF
-	TRBJ2-2	TRBV27	many	TGTGCCAGCAGTTTAAGGGCAGAGTCGAACACCGGGGAGCTGTTTTTT	CASSLRAESNTGELFF
TRBD1	TRBJ2-7	TRBV5-1	many	TGCGCCAGCAGCTTGGTTGGAAGGGGGCTTGTGAATTCCTACGAGCAGTACTTC	CASSLVGRGLVNSYEQYF
TRBD1	TRBJ2-1	TRBV9	many	TGTGCCAGCAACTTAGGGGGCGGCCGGAGGTCCTACAATGAGCAGTTCTTC	CASNLGGGRRSYNEQFF